The source of this T cell receptor beta chain is a study of blood T cell repertoires in COVID-19. Study overall: Collection of acute and convalescent COVID-19 samples took place in the United States, Italy and Spain. From T cells, B-cell-depleted T cells, or PBMCs came the material, which was cDNA or gDNA.

While infection was still active, Seattle patients were enrolled and then followed longitudinally. Original methodology: Amplification from reference gene primers served as the basis for estimated nucleated cell counts. Clones were read by immunoSEQ multiplex PCR, and TCRdb kept only the in-frame ones, dropping some. V and J calls plus clone size are reproduced from that table; the DNA served to infer D and trimming. The sample lists some 200,000 clones; roughly 80% were seen once. Germline V gene sequence: CDR1 MRHNA, CDR2 SNTAGT. The V segment lost 0 bases and the J segment 4 bases; nucleotides outside the gene matches: 2. This CDR3 comprises 15 residues. This clone was counted a single time.

The rearrangement uses TRBV6-4 and TRBJ2-1; 8 nucleotides align to TRBD2. The sample was peripheral blood. This TCR was sampled from a man aged 60-69 years with COVID-19, enrolled during active disease. Here the CDR3 DNA reads TGTGCCAGCAGTGACTCATTAGCGGGGTACAATGAGCAGTTCTTC. This codes for CASSDSLAGYNEQFF.